One and the same sample provided the 14 T cell receptor beta chains below, sequenced in a study of metastatic and nonmetastatic thyroid tumors. Patients had received no treatment of any kind before thyroid surgery. From the PCR reads, TCRdb re-called clones with MiXCR. The sample includes some 21,000 clones, roughly 9.8% seen only once; the top ten take 25% to 35%. The sequenced sample consisted of blood. The receptors were gathered from a female donor with papillary thyroid cancer or a benign thyroid nodule (not recorded which). Some clones in this sample may be carry-over from other donors' samples.

This clone showed up many times. V and J are TRBV30 and TRBJ2-3; D is perhaps TRBD1 or TRBD2 (5 bases each). Per the germline V gene, CDR1 is GTSNPN and CDR2 is SVGIG (reference sequence). Trimming pared 3 bases from V and 0 bases from J, leaving 10 bases between. This CDR3 comprises 14 residues. The CDR3: CAWSPEGSTDTQYF. CDR3 in DNA: TGTGCCTGGAGCCCCGAGGGGAGCACAGATACGCAGTATTTT.

In its sample, this clone was seen a few times. V and J are TRBV5-1 and TRBJ2-4; no firm D call. Trimming removed 2 bases from V and 0 bases from J, with 27 bases in between. CDR1 is SGHRS, CDR2 YFSETQ, per germline. The length of the CDR3 is 21 residues. The CDR3 region is CASSFAVNSTPLEEAKNIQYF. CDR3 DNA sequence: TGCGCCAGCAGCTTTGCGGTAAACTCCACCCCGCTAGAGGAAGCCAAAAACATTCAGTACTTC. Drawing the rest from reference TRBV5-1 and TRBJ2-4, the complete variable domain is KAGVTQTPRYLIKTRGQQVTLSCSPISGHRSVSWYQQTPGQGLQFLFEYFSETQRNKGNFPGRFSGRQFSNSRSEMNVSTLELGDSALYLCASSFAVNSTPLEEAKNIQYFGAGTRLSVL.

This clone was observed at least ten times. V and J are TRBV7-2 and TRBJ2-7; no reliable D call. The CDR3 covers 13 residues. The germline V and J ends were trimmed by 5 bases and 0 bases, with 8 bases remaining between them. Germline V CDR1 and CDR2: SGHTA, FQGNSA. CDR3 sequence (DNA): TGTGCCAGCAGCGACCATCCCTCCTACGAGCAGTACTTC. Amino acid sequence: CASSDHPSYEQYF.

This clone was seen only a few times. A read error is possible here, since a much larger clone lies one base away. This chain links TRBV20-1 with TRBJ2-1, with a possible D match to TRBD2 (5 bases). In germline, CDR1 is DFQATT, CDR2 SNEGSKA (reference sequence). The CDR3 spans 14 residues. Trimming left V 0 bases short and J 9 bases short, with 15 bases between. The CDR3 DNA reads TGCAGTGCTAGAGATCGGGGTAGCTTGGGTGAGCAGTTCTTC. Translated: CSARDRGSLGEQFF.

As for this clone: A much larger clone differs by one base, so this may be a read error. The V gene is TRBV21-1, the J gene TRBJ2-7; TRBD2, as called in the table, went unchecked against the DNA. TRBV21-1 is designated a pseudogene. This CDR3 is 19 amino acids long. CDR3 DNA: TGTGCCAGCCACAGCCGCAGCCAGCGAGCGGGAGGAAATTCCTACGAGCAGTACTTC. It is translated as CASHSRSQRAGGNSYEQYF.

This clone was seen repeatedly, ten times or more. The V and J genes are TRBV28 and TRBJ2-5; D is undetermined. This CDR3 is built from 14 residues. The V gene lost 6 bases and the J gene lost 0 bases, with 11 bases spanning the gap. The germline CDR1 and CDR2 sequences are MDHEN and SYDVKM. CDR3 DNA sequence: TGTGCCAGCAGCCAGCACTCTAACCAAGAGACCCAGTACTTC. Its translation is CASSQHSNQETQYF. The complete variable domain, with remaining parts taken from reference TRBV28 and TRBJ2-5, reads DVKVTQSSRYLVKRTGEKVFLECVQDMDHENMFWYRQDPGLGLRLIYFSYDVKMKEKGDIPEGYSVSREKKERFSLILESASTNQTSMYLCASSQHSNQETQYFGPGTRLLVL.

In DNA, the CDR3 is TGCAGTGCCGATGGCCTCCTCGCGGGGGGGGGCACAGATACGCAGTATTTT. Translation gives CSADGLLAGGGTDTQYF. The chain uses TRBV20-1 and TRBJ2-3, with 9 bases lining up with TRBD2. The CDR3 is 17 amino acids. Per the germline V gene, CDR1 is DFQATT and CDR2 is SNEGSKA (reference sequence). V was clipped by 6 bases and J by 1 base; unmatched bases: 14.

A few counts support this clone. The chain carries TRBV7-9 and TRBJ2-5, with 13 positions matching TRBD2. CDR1 is SEHNR and CDR2 is FQNEAQ in the germline V gene (reference sequence). With 5 bases clipped from V and 5 bases from J, the junction kept 2 bases outside the gene matches. This CDR3 has 14 residues. The DNA for the CDR3 is TGTGCCAGCAGCGGGACTAGCGGGACGGAGACCCAGTACTTC. Amino acid sequence: CASSGTSGTETQYF.

To note about this clone: The junction departs from the called germline gene at one end, perhaps through a read error. This chain connects TRBV27 to TRBJ1-5; D unresolved. The V gene's germline CDR1 is MNHEY and CDR2 SMNVEV (reference sequence). The CDR3 spans 14 residues. Here the CDR3 reads CASSRAGGNQPQHF. In DNA form, the CDR3 reads TGTGCCAGCAGTCGGGCAGGTGGCAACCAGCCCCAGCATTTT.

In the case of this clone: A clone one base away is much larger, so this may be a read error. The CDR3 DNA follows: TGTGCCAGCGGCTTAGGTCGCAGGGGGCGAGCTAACTATGGCTACACCTTC. This gives the protein CASGLGRRGRANYGYTF. The V and J genes are TRBV7-8 and TRBJ1-2, with 8 bases lining up with TRBD1. Germline-derived CDR1 and CDR2 are SGHVS and FQNEAQ. CDR3 size: 17 residues.

This clone occurred many times. This chain joins TRBV2 and TRBJ2-2; 11 bases align to TRBD1. The CDR3 is made up of 15 amino acids. V dropped 9 bases and J dropped 2; count of bases not matched to a gene: 5. Germline values: CDR1 SNHLY, CDR2 FYNNEI. DNA of the CDR3: TGTGCCAGAGGCGGGACAGGGGGAAACACCGGGGAGCTGTTTTTT. It codes for CARGGTGGNTGELFF.

In its sample, this clone was seen many times. The chain employs TRBV11-1 and TRBJ1-3; TRBD1 agrees at 9 bases. The germline V gene encodes CDR1 SGHAT and CDR2 FQDESV (reference sequence). The CDR3 loop spans 16 amino acids. The J segment lost 8 bases and the V segment lost 4 bases, leaving 12 bases of the junction unmatched. CDR3 nucleotides: TGTGCCAGCAGCTCCCCGTACGGGGACAGGGTAGACACCATATATTTT. This translates into CASSSPYGDRVDTIYF.

This clone was counted between two and nine times. The CDR3 region has the DNA TGTGCCATCAGCGCCGGGACATACGAGCAGTACTTC. It codes for CAISAGTYEQYF. V and J are TRBV10-3 and TRBJ2-7, with TRBD1 as a possible D gene (6 bases). The CDR3 runs to 12 residues. The germline V gene encodes CDR1 ENHRY and CDR2 SYGVKD. Trimming pared 6 bases from V and 4 bases from J, leaving 10 bases between.

This clone was counted a few times. This sequence joins TRBV19 and TRBJ2-3; no clear D. CDR1 is LNHDA, CDR2 SQIVND, per germline (reference sequence). Trimming took off 2 bases at V and 1 base at J, with 7 bases between the two ends. There are 14 residues in the CDR3. The CDR3 here is CASSILPGTDTQYF. The CDR3 DNA is TGTGCCAGTAGTATACTACCAGGCACAGATACGCAGTATTTT.